A selection of T cell receptor beta chains follows, all from one sample in a study of shared clonotypes between healthy human individuals. Here immunoSEQ multiplex PCR was the method, and the copy in TCRdb shows in-frame clones only, minus some. The table has around 2,100,000 clones, about 95% seen once. The material sequenced was naive CD8+ T cells sorted from blood. These receptor sequences come from a man aged 18 to 30 in good health. Each CDR3 is given with its conserved first and last residue. The D gene is left open where the match is weak. Some rows mark clone size as missing; the rest say once, few, many or name a class of expanded clone.

size,D,V,J,DNA,CDR3
-,-,TRBV9,TRBJ2-5,TGTGCCAGCAGCAGGGGGGGAGAGACCCAGTACTTC,CASSRGGETQYF
-,-,TRBV2,TRBJ2-7,TGTGCCAGCAGTGAACCCCGGATACCAGTCTACGAGCAGTACTTC,CASSEPRIPVYEQYF
-,-,TRBV11-2,TRBJ2-7,TGTGCCAGCAGCTCTCCTATGGCTGCTGTGCCCTACGAGCAGTACTTC,CASSSPMAAVPYEQYF
-,-,TRBV9,TRBJ2-2,TGTGCCAGCAGCGTAGGTGGTGGGACCGGGGAGCTGTTTTTT,CASSVGGGTGELFF
-,-,TRBV7-8,TRBJ1-5,TGTGCCAGCAGCTCCGGAGGGGGGGATAGCAATCAGCCCCAGCATTTT,CASSSGGGDSNQPQHF
-,-,TRBV7-9,TRBJ1-1,TGTGCCAGCAGCCCCGTTCTTGGGGGAGCTGAAGCTTTCTTT,CASSPVLGGAEAFF
-,TRBD1,TRBV9,TRBJ2-2,TGTGCCAGCAGCCCCCGGACAGGGGGCAACACCGGGGAGCTGTTTTTT,CASSPRTGGNTGELFF
-,TRBD1,TRBV29-1,TRBJ1-1,TGCAGCGCTAATATGTGGGACAGGGGGCTTGGTACTGAAGCTTTCTTT,CSANMWDRGLGTEAFF
-,-,TRBV29-1,TRBJ1-1,TGCAGCGTCCCCCACGAGGCCGGGGCCACTGAAGCTTTCTTT,CSVPHEAGATEAFF
-,TRBD2,TRBV7-2,TRBJ2-1,TGTGCCAGCAGCTTAGACCTAGCGGGATTCAATGAGCAGTTCTTC,CASSLDLAGFNEQFF
-,TRBD2,TRBV29-1,TRBJ2-4,TGCAGCGTCGGGGGGGAGTCAGTGGACAAAAACATTCAGTACTTC,CSVGGESVDKNIQYF
-,TRBD1,TRBV2,TRBJ1-5,TGTGCCAGCAGTCCAGGGACAGGCAACAATCAGCCCCAGCATTTT,CASSPGTGNNQPQHF
once,-,TRBV19,TRBJ2-3,TGTGCCAGCCGAGCGGGCAAAATAGATACGCAGTATTTT,CASRAGKIDTQYF
-,-,TRBV11-3,TRBJ2-7,TGTGCCAGCAGCTTAGAGGCAGCCCACTACGAGCAGTACTTC,CASSLEAAHYEQYF
-,-,TRBV13,TRBJ2-7,TGTGCCAGCAGCTTCGGTACCTACGAGCAGTACTTC,CASSFGTYEQYF
-,-,TRBV4-3,TRBJ1-2,TGCGCCAGCAGCCTTCTTTCTGCTGAGGGGATCGATGGCTACACCTTC,CASSLLSAEGIDGYTF
-,TRBD1,TRBV6-5,TRBJ2-7,TGTGCCAGCAGTACCGGGACAGGGGGCGATGAGCAGTACTTC,CASSTGTGGDEQYF
-,TRBD1,TRBV11-2,TRBJ1-2,TGTGCCAGCAGCTTAGAACAGGGGGACCAATATGGCTACACCTTC,CASSLEQGDQYGYTF
-,TRBD2,TRBV19,TRBJ2-7,TGTGCCAGTAGTGCTGGGACTAGTGGCTACGAGCAGTACTTC,CASSAGTSGYEQYF
-,-,TRBV7-9,TRBJ2-1,TGTGCCAGCAGACCCCCCCACTACAATGAGCAGTTCTTC,CASRPPHYNEQFF
-,TRBD1,TRBV5-6,TRBJ2-1,TGTGCCAGCAGCCCCACATGGACAGGGGGCGAGCAGTTCTTC,CASSPTWTGGEQFF
-,TRBD2,TRBV9,TRBJ2-1,TGTGCCAGCAGCGTAGCTAAAGGACTAGCGGGAAGGAGCTCCTACAATGAGCAGTTCTTC,CASSVAKGLAGRSSYNEQFF
-,-,TRBV4-3,TRBJ2-7,TGCGCCAGCAGCCAGACTACCATAACCTACGAGCAGTACTTC,CASSQTTITYEQYF
-,-,TRBV9,TRBJ2-3,TGTGCCAGCAGCGTCCGCCCCTCGGAGACAAGGGGGACAGATACGCAGTATTTT,CASSVRPSETRGTDTQYF
-,-,TRBV6-5,TRBJ1-1,TGTGCCAGCAGCACAGGGTTGTACACTGAAGCTTTCTTT,CASSTGLYTEAFF
-,-,TRBV28,TRBJ1-1,TGTGCCAGCAGCCTCCCAGGGTGGGACACTGAAGCTTTCTTT,CASSLPGWDTEAFF
-,-,TRBV27,TRBJ1-1,TGTGCCAGCAGTTTATCTGTGAGGGGCACTGAAGCTTTCTTT,CASSLSVRGTEAFF
-,TRBD2,TRBV19,TRBJ2-3,TGTGCCAGTAGTTTGGCCCCAGGAGATACTAAGCGGGAGCCCTTGAATACGCAGTATTTT,CASSLAPGDTKREPLNTQYF
-,TRBD2,TRBV27,TRBJ2-2,TGTGCCAGCAGTCCCGGACTAGCGGTCACCGGGGAGCTGTTTTTT,CASSPGLAVTGELFF
once,-,TRBV5-6,TRBJ2-7,TGTGCCAGCAGCTTGGGGGACTCCGAGCAGTACTTC,CASSLGDSEQYF
-,TRBD2,TRBV19,TRBJ2-7,TGTGCCAGTAGTCCTTTAGGACTAGCGGGAGGATACGAGCAGTACTTC,CASSPLGLAGGYEQYF
-,-,TRBV10-1,TRBJ2-7,TGCGCCAGCAGCGATACAGGGTACGAGCAGTACTTC,CASSDTGYEQYF
-,TRBD2,TRBV27,TRBJ2-7,TGTGCCAGCAGTTTAAGTGGCGGGGGGGCCTACGAGCAGTACTTC,CASSLSGGGAYEQYF
-,TRBD1,TRBV27,TRBJ1-1,TGTGCCAGCAGCCAAATCGGACAGGTTAACACTGAAGCTTTCTTT,CASSQIGQVNTEAFF
-,TRBD1,TRBV6-1,TRBJ2-7,TGTGCCAGCCTAGAGGACAGGCCTGACGAGCAGTACTTC,CASLEDRPDEQYF
-,-,TRBV5-4,TRBJ1-1,TGTGCCAGCAGCTTGAGCGGCAAAGGGAACACTGAAGCTTTCTTT,CASSLSGKGNTEAFF
-,-,TRBV4-3,TRBJ1-1,TGCGCCAGCAGCCCCACGCTTGGGGTTAACACTGAAGCTTTCTTT,CASSPTLGVNTEAFF
-,TRBD1,TRBV6-6,TRBJ1-6,TGTGCCAGCTCAGGGGCAGGGGGAAATTCACCCCTCCACTTT,CASSGAGGNSPLHF
-,-,TRBV10-1,TRBJ2-7,TGCGCCAGCAGTGAGGGTGAGGGCACACCCTACGAGCAGTACTTC,CASSEGEGTPYEQYF
-,-,TRBV13,TRBJ2-1,TGTGCCAGCAGCTTAATGGCTAGCGATATGTCCTACAATGAGCAGTTCTTC,CASSLMASDMSYNEQFF
-,-,TRBV27,TRBJ2-7,TGTGCCAGCAGTTTAGGATCGGGGTTCGAGCAGTACTTC,CASSLGSGFEQYF
-,-,TRBV4-1,TRBJ2-4,TGCGCCAGCAGCCAACCAGGGGCCAACATTCAGTACTTC,CASSQPGANIQYF
-,TRBD2,TRBV13,TRBJ2-7,TGTGCCAGCAGCCCCCTAGGTAGCGGGGCCTCCTACGAGCAGTACTTC,CASSPLGSGASYEQYF
-,-,TRBV19,TRBJ2-7,TGTGCCAGTAGTCACAGGGAAGCCTACGAGCAGTACTTC,CASSHREAYEQYF
-,-,TRBV4-3,TRBJ1-2,TGCGCCAGCAGCCAAGTGGGGGAGCCTAACTATGGCTACACCTTC,CASSQVGEPNYGYTF
-,-,TRBV7-2,TRBJ1-1,TGTGCCAGTCGAATCGACACCCTAGCCGGGGTCACTGAAGCTTTCTTT,CASRIDTLAGVTEAFF
-,-,TRBV25-1,TRBJ2-7,TGTGCCAGCAGTGAAAAACCGACGAACGAGCAGTACTTC,CASSEKPTNEQYF
-,TRBD2,TRBV7-2,TRBJ2-2,TGTGCCAGCAGCTTACCTAGGGTAGCGGGGGAAAACACCGGGGAGCTGTTTTTT,CASSLPRVAGENTGELFF
-,-,TRBV2,TRBJ1-4,TGTGCCAGCAGTGAAGCGCAGGCCAGGAATGAAAAACTGTTTTTT,CASSEAQARNEKLFF
-,TRBD2,TRBV27,TRBJ2-1,TGTGCCAGCAGCACCTCGGGACTAGCGGGAAGTCACTCCTACAATGAGCAGTTCTTC,CASSTSGLAGSHSYNEQFF